These 3 T cell receptor beta chains originate from one sample sequenced in a study of T cell responses to AZD1222 COVID-19 vaccine. Generated by immunoSEQ multiplex PCR, the TCRdb table keeps only in-frame clones and is missing some. This sample has 150,000 or so clones, with about 90% found just once. The starting material was peripheral blood, obtained 28 days after the second AZD1222 dose. These receptors were obtained from an adult who received the AZD1222 COVID-19 vaccine.

This chain links TRBV6-5 with TRBJ1-6; D is unclear. V lost 2 bases, J lost 9 bases, and 14 bases lay in between. Germline values: CDR1 MNHEY, CDR2 SVGAGI. The CDR3 is 15 amino acids. The CDR3 loop is CASSYSGSDFSPLHF. For the CDR3, the DNA is TGTGCCAGCAGTTACAGTGGGTCAGATTTTTCACCCCTCCACTTT.

The chain has TRBV5-5 and TRBJ1-2, with D maybe TRBD1 (5 bases). This CDR3 contains 19 residues. V shed 4 bases and J shed 2 bases, with 27 bases lying between them. Germline CDR1 is SGHKS and CDR2 is YYEKEE (reference sequence). The CDR3 DNA is TGTGCCAGCAGCCCCGGGGCCTCGGGTCAGACGATATTCAACTATGGCTACACCTTC. Translated, it gives CASSPGASGQTIFNYGYTF.

The V call is TRBV2, the J call TRBJ1-1; perhaps TRBD1 as D (5 bases). Trimming stripped 5 bases from V and 4 bases from J, with 14 bases between. Per the germline V gene, CDR1 is SNHLY and CDR2 is FYNNEI. CDR3 length: 14 amino acids. The CDR3 sequence is CASSPWEGRTEAFF. The CDR3 nucleotides are TGTGCCAGCAGTCCCTGGGAGGGACGCACTGAAGCTTTCTTT.